Below are 30 T cell receptor beta chains sequenced from a single sample in a study of cytomegalovirus exposure and HLA in healthy donors. The study ran its PCR with 60 Vbeta and 13 Jbeta primers. Assay: immunoSEQ multiplex PCR; the TCRdb copy retains only in-frame clones and omits some. The table includes over 150,000 clones, less than 85% detected once. What was sequenced was PBMCs. The source is a man under 40 in good health and CMV-seropositive.

The CDR3 sequence is CSVAGGRGVSYEQYF. CDR3 nucleotide sequence: TGCAGCGTCGCTGGTGGGCGGGGAGTGTCCTACGAGCAGTACTTC. The chain uses TRBV29-1 and TRBJ2-7; possible D gene TRBD2, 6 bases. From germline, CDR1 is SQVTM and CDR2 ANQGSEA. The CDR3 is 15 amino acids. V was pared by 6 bases and J by 1 base, with 19 bases between.

The V and J genes are TRBV4-2 and TRBJ2-1; D is unclear. Germline V lookup: CDR1 LGHNA, CDR2 YNFKEQ. Trimming stripped 0 bases from V and 9 bases from J, with 9 bases between. CDR3 length: 13 amino acids. The CDR3 spells CASSQDLGGEQFF. CDR3 nucleotides: TGTGCCAGCAGCCAAGATCTAGGCGGTGAGCAGTTCTTC.

This chain uses TRBV12-5 with TRBJ2-2, with 7 nucleotides matching TRBD1. Germline CDR1 LGHNT, CDR2 FRNRAP. V was clipped by 6 bases and J by 4 bases; unmatched bases: 5. The CDR3 has 14 residues. The CDR3 nucleotides read TGTGCTAGTGGGGACAGGACCTTCACCGGGGAGCTGTTTTTT. Translated: CASGDRTFTGELFF.

The CDR3 nucleotides are TGTGCCAGTAGTGTACAGGGGACCCTCTATGGCTACACCTTC. Translated: CASSVQGTLYGYTF. The chain uses TRBV19 and TRBJ1-2; 7 nucleotides line up with TRBD1. The germline CDR1 and CDR2 sequences are LNHDA and SQIVND (reference sequence). V dropped 5 bases and J dropped 4; count of bases not matched to a gene: 7. This CDR3 comprises 14 residues.

Concerning this clone: The junction departs from the called germline gene at one end, perhaps through a read error. The chain is built from TRBV7-7 and TRBJ2-5, with TRBD1 identical over 7 bases. The CDR3 loop spans 14 amino acids. The germline V gene encodes CDR1 SSHAT and CDR2 FNYEAQ (reference sequence). This CDR3 reads CASSPGQAAETQYF. CDR3 nucleotide sequence: TGTGCTAGCAGCCCCGGACAGGCCGCCGAGACCCAGTACTTC. The full variable domain, completed using reference TRBV7-7 and TRBJ2-5, is GAGVSQSPRYKVTKRGQDVTLRCDPISSHATLYWYQQALGQGPEFLTYFNYEAQPDKSGLPSDRFSAERPEGSISTLTIQRTEQRDSAMYRCASSPGQAAETQYFGPGTRLLVL.

This chain connects TRBV28 to TRBJ2-7; D unresolved. The CDR3 covers 13 residues. V dropped 3 bases and J dropped 0 bases, with 6 bases sitting between them. The germline V gene has CDR1 MDHEN and CDR2 SYDVKM. CDR3 in amino acids: CASSFVSSYEQYF. For the CDR3, the DNA is TGTGCCAGCAGTTTTGTCAGCTCCTACGAGCAGTACTTC.

This sequence joins TRBV28 and TRBJ1-2; 7 nucleotides match TRBD1. Germline assignment: CDR1 MDHEN and CDR2 SYDVKM. The V segment lost 6 bases and the J segment 2 bases; nucleotides outside the gene matches: 9. This CDR3 is built from 15 residues. CDR3 bases: TGTGCCAGCAGCCGAGCCCCGACAGGGAACTATGGCTACACCTTC. The encoded protein is CASSRAPTGNYGYTF.

J is TRBJ2-1 and V is TRBV7-2, with TRBD2 identical over 10 bases. V dropped 1 base and J dropped 1; count of bases not matched to a gene: 10. The length of the CDR3 is 19 residues. Germline assignment: CDR1 SGHTA and CDR2 FQGNSA. CDR3 residues: CASSLVLRTSGPSYNEQFF. The CDR3 bases are TGTGCCAGCAGCTTAGTGTTGCGGACTAGCGGCCCTTCCTACAATGAGCAGTTCTTC.

This rearrangement joins TRBV27 to TRBJ2-6; D is perhaps TRBD2 (6 bases). This CDR3 is built from 17 residues. The ends were cut back, 6 bases at V and 1 base at J, with 16 bases in the middle. Germline-derived CDR1 and CDR2 are MNHEY and SMNVEV (reference sequence). The CDR3 protein is CASREGLAPSGANVLTF. CDR3 nucleotide sequence: TGTGCCAGCAGGGAGGGACTCGCCCCTTCTGGGGCCAACGTCCTGACTTTC.

The chain is built from TRBV9 and TRBJ2-1; 14 positions agree with TRBD2. Germline V gene sequence: CDR1 SGDLS, CDR2 YYNGEE. CDR3 length: 18 residues. V was clipped by 3 bases and J by 3 bases; unmatched bases: 8. The CDR3 spells CASSARLAGGPDYNEQFF. The CDR3 DNA reads as TGTGCCAGCAGCGCCCGACTAGCGGGAGGGCCTGACTACAATGAGCAGTTCTTC.

This chain uses TRBV5-6 with TRBJ2-5; 13 bases map to TRBD2. Trimming removed 4 bases from V and 3 bases from J; junction bases left unmatched: 6. The CDR3 has 16 residues. Per germline, CDR1 SGHDT and CDR2 YYEEEE. CDR3 sequence reads: CASSRPGLAGEETQYF. The CDR3 region has the DNA TGTGCCAGCAGCCGCCCAGGACTAGCGGGAGAAGAGACCCAGTACTTC.

The J gene is TRBJ2-1, the V gene TRBV19; 8 positions agree with TRBD2. This CDR3 spans 14 amino acids. Germline CDR1 reads LNHDA; CDR2 reads SQIVND (reference sequence). The J segment lost 8 bases and the V segment lost 7 bases, leaving 10 bases of the junction unmatched. The CDR3 region is CASILAGMEDEQFF. The CDR3 DNA sequence: TGTGCCAGTATATTAGCGGGAATGGAGGATGAGCAGTTCTTC.

This clone was seen just once. The chain recombines TRBV5-8 with TRBJ2-2; 12 bases are shared with TRBD2. V was pared by 4 bases and J by 5 bases, with 9 bases of the junction left unmatched. The germline V gene encodes CDR1 SGHTS and CDR2 YDEGEE. CDR3 length equals 17 residues. CDR3 sequence: CASSPTLLAGGTGELFF. For the CDR3, the DNA is TGTGCCAGCAGCCCCACGTTACTAGCGGGGGGAACCGGGGAGCTGTTTTTT.

V is TRBV7-6 and J is TRBJ2-3, with 7 bases aligning to TRBD1. With 5 bases clipped from V and 1 base from J, the junction kept 6 bases outside the gene matches. Looked up from germline, CDR1 is SGHVS and CDR2 is FNYEAQ. The CDR3 is 15 residues long. The chain's CDR3 is CASSLLDRGTDTQYF. DNA of the CDR3: TGTGCCAGCAGCCTCCTCGACAGGGGCACAGATACGCAGTATTTT.

The chain is built from TRBV5-6 and TRBJ2-1; 7 nucleotides agree with TRBD2. The V segment lost 2 bases and the J segment 9 bases; nucleotides outside the gene matches: 11. The CDR3 runs 15 residues. The germline CDR1 and CDR2 sequences are SGHDT and YYEEEE. The DNA for the CDR3 is TGTGCCAGCAGCTTTTATGCGGGAGCGGATGGTGAGCAGTTCTTC. Translation gives CASSFYAGADGEQFF.

This chain uses TRBV9 with TRBJ2-2; 8 bases map to TRBD1. V gave up 3 bases and J gave up 1 base; unmatched junction bases: 2. The CDR3 spans 15 residues. The germline CDR1 and CDR2 sequences are SGDLS and YYNGEE. The CDR3 DNA reads TGTGCCAGCAGCGCAGGGGGCGGGAACACCGGGGAGCTGTTTTTT. The encoded protein is CASSAGGGNTGELFF. Full variable domain (outside the CDR3, taken from reference TRBV9 and TRBJ2-2): DSGVTQTPKHLITATGQRVTLRCSPRSGDLSVYWYQQSLDQGLQFLIQYYNGEERAKGNILERFSAQQFPDLHSELNLSSLELGDSALYFCASSAGGGNTGELFFGEGSRLTVL.

V usage is TRBV6-5 and J usage is TRBJ1-3; no clear D. The CDR3 has 14 amino acids. CDR1 MNHEY and CDR2 SVGAGI come from the germline V gene. The V end lost 5 bases, the J end lost 0 bases, and 8 bases lay between the germline ends. The CDR3 here is CASSPSYSGNTIYF. CDR3 coding DNA: TGTGCCAGCAGTCCCAGTTACTCTGGAAACACCATATATTTT.

The gene calls are TRBV5-1 and TRBJ2-1, with a tentative D call TRBD1 (5 bases). The V end lost 4 bases, the J end lost 0 bases, and 14 bases lay between the germline ends. The CDR3 extends over 16 amino acids. Germline CDR1 SGHRS, CDR2 YFSETQ. The CDR3 region is CASSLRQQSSYNEQFF. The CDR3 nucleotides read TGCGCCAGCAGCCTCAGACAGCAAAGCTCCTACAATGAGCAGTTCTTC.

This clone was observed a handful of times. This sequence joins TRBV27 and TRBJ2-5; D is unresolved. The V end lost 4 bases, the J end lost 5 bases, and 11 bases lay between the germline ends. The germline V gene has CDR1 MNHEY and CDR2 SMNVEV (reference sequence). This CDR3 is built from 13 residues. CDR3 region: CASSSRFGETQYF. The CDR3 coding sequence is TGTGCCAGCAGTTCCCGTTTTGGCGAGACCCAGTACTTC.

V and J are TRBV2 and TRBJ1-5; 9 bases line up with TRBD1. CDR1 is SNHLY, CDR2 FYNNEI, per germline. CDR3 length equals 14 residues. V shed 5 bases, J shed 4 bases, and the junction held 3 bases outside the gene matches. The CDR3: CASSRDRVNQPQHF. CDR3 coding DNA: TGTGCCAGCAGTAGGGACAGGGTGAATCAGCCCCAGCATTTT. Full variable domain (outside the CDR3, taken from reference TRBV2 and TRBJ1-5): EPEVTQTPSHQVTQMGQEVILRCVPISNHLYFYWYRQILGQKVEFLVSFYNNEISEKSEIFDDQFSVERPDGSNFTLKIRSTKLEDSAMYFCASSRDRVNQPQHFGDGTRLSIL.

The chain employs TRBV19 and TRBJ1-2, with TRBD1 as a possible D gene (5 bases). Looked up from germline, CDR1 is LNHDA and CDR2 is SQIVND (reference sequence). V was cut by 6 bases and J by 7 bases, with 15 bases left in between. The CDR3 length is 13 residues. CDR3 sequence reads: CASRLVGAGGYTF. DNA for the CDR3: TGTGCCAGTAGGCTGGTAGGGGCAGGTGGCTACACCTTC. Full variable domain (outside the CDR3, taken from reference TRBV19 and TRBJ1-2): DGGITQSPKYLFRKEGQNVTLSCEQNLNHDAMYWYRQDPGQGLRLIYYSQIVNDFQKGDIAEGYSVSREKKESFPLTVTSAQKNPTAFYLCASRLVGAGGYTFGSGTRLTVV.

This clone was detected a few times. V gene TRBV27 combines with J gene TRBJ2-7; D might be TRBD1 (5 bases). The CDR3 runs 14 residues. The ends were cut back, 1 base at V and 0 bases at J, with 7 bases in the middle. Germline-derived CDR1 and CDR2 are MNHEY and SMNVEV (reference sequence). The CDR3 sequence: CASSLYRSSYEQYF. Written as DNA, the CDR3 is TGTGCCAGCAGTTTATACAGGAGCTCCTACGAGCAGTACTTC.

V and J are TRBV18 and TRBJ2-5; D unclear. The germline CDR1 and CDR2 sequences are KGHSH and LQKENI. This CDR3 is built from 11 residues. V was cut by 5 bases and J by 5 bases, with 6 bases left in between. CDR3 sequence: CASSSPETQYF. CDR3 DNA: TGTGCCAGCTCATCTCCGGAGACCCAGTACTTC. Looking up the rest from reference TRBV18 and TRBJ2-5 gives the full variable domain: NAGVMQNPRHLVRRRGQEARLRCSPMKGHSHVYWYRQLPEEGLKFMVYLQKENIIDESGMPKERFSAEFPKEGPSILRIQQVVRGDSAAYFCASSSPETQYFGPGTRLLVL.

The genes are TRBV5-4 and TRBJ1-3; tentative D call: TRBD1 (5 bases). V lost 2 bases and J 9 bases, leaving 9 bases between the germline ends. Germline V gene sequence: CDR1 SGHNT, CDR2 YYREEE (reference sequence). The CDR3 spans 12 residues. The CDR3 DNA follows: TGTGCCAGCAGCTTAGGAGGGACCACCATATATTTT. Protein sequence: CASSLGGTTIYF.

The table lists this clone with a few counts. This CDR3 reads CASSHGGQGQETQYF. The DNA of the CDR3 is TGTGCCAGCAGCCATGGGGGACAGGGTCAAGAGACCCAGTACTTC. J is TRBJ2-5 and V is TRBV7-9; 9 positions match TRBD1. There are 15 residues in the CDR3. Germline trimming cut 5 bases from V and 2 bases from J; bases unmatched to any gene: 6. Germline loops: CDR1 SEHNR, CDR2 FQNEAQ (reference sequence).

In this sample, this clone turned up a few times. The V and J genes are TRBV7-6 and TRBJ1-2, with 7 positions matching TRBD1. CDR1 is SGHVS and CDR2 is FNYEAQ in the germline V gene. CDR3 size: 13 residues. Unmatched junction bases numbered 3, after V lost 2 bases and J lost 6 bases. CDR3 in amino acids: CASSLSGGDGYTF. The CDR3 DNA follows: TGTGCCAGCAGCTTATCAGGGGGTGATGGCTACACCTTC. Full variable domain (missing parts from reference TRBV7-6 and TRBJ1-2): GAGVSQSPRYKVTKRGQDVALRCDPISGHVSLYWYRQALGQGPEFLTYFNYEAQQDKSGLPNDRFSAERPEGSISTLTIQRTEQRDSAMYRCASSLSGGDGYTFGSGTRLTVV.

The chain links TRBV7-9 to TRBJ2-3; 8 bases map to TRBD2. There are 16 residues in the CDR3. With V trimmed by 5 bases and J by 3 bases, 10 bases remained unmatched. Germline V gene data show CDR1 as SEHNR and CDR2 as FQNEAQ (reference sequence). CDR3 loop: CASSLRSGGETDTQYF. In DNA, the CDR3 is TGTGCCAGCAGCCTCCGGAGCGGGGGAGAGACAGATACGCAGTATTTT.

Only one count was recorded for this clone. The chain employs TRBV28 and TRBJ1-1, with no clear D. V lost 2 bases, J lost 1 base, and 8 bases lay in between. The CDR3 sequence is 14 residues long. CDR1 and CDR2 (germline): MDHEN, SYDVKM. As DNA, the CDR3 is TGTGCCAGCAGTTTAAGGGCGGGGAACACTGAAGCTTTCTTT. This gives the protein CASSLRAGNTEAFF.

This chain links TRBV29-1 with TRBJ2-7; possibly TRBD2 for D (5 bases). This CDR3 has 12 residues. V was shortened by 3 bases and J by 7 bases, with 13 bases between the two germline ends. CDR1 and CDR2 (germline): SQVTM, ANQGSEA. CDR3 nucleotide sequence: TGCAGCGTTGACCTGGGAACGGGGGAGCAGTACTTC. Translating it yields CSVDLGTGEQYF.

CDR3 DNA: TGTGCCAGCGCCTCGAGGTCTGGGGCCAACGTCCTGACTTTC. Its translation is CASASRSGANVLTF. J is TRBJ2-6 and V is TRBV9, with D unresolved. Germline V gives CDR1 SGDLS, CDR2 YYNGEE. The V and J ends lost 7 bases and 1 base respectively, with 9 bases between them. CDR3 size: 14 residues.